One sample yielded the 14 T cell receptor beta chains listed below, sequenced in a study of control samples from healthy donors and cancer patients. The data were produced by immunoSEQ multiplex PCR, yet TCRdb's version contains in-frame clones alone and is incomplete. The table shows some 140,000 clones, with around 96% occurring only once. Sequencing input: blood. The receptors shown here come from a man between 35 and 55 years old in good health.

This rearrangement joins TRBV4-1 to TRBJ1-2; D uncertain. V gave up 3 bases and J gave up 4 bases, with 15 bases separating them. The length of the CDR3 is 15 residues. CDR1 is MGHRA and CDR2 is YSYEKL in the germline V gene. The CDR3 DNA sequence: TGCGCCAGCAGCCACCCCTTAGGGTCCTTCTATGGCTACACCTTC. It is translated as CASSHPLGSFYGYTF.

This chain links TRBV5-1 with TRBJ2-3, with D possibly TRBD1 on 6 matching bases. Deletions cut 0 bases from V and 4 bases from J, with 12 bases between. CDR1 and CDR2 (germline): SGHRS, YFSETQ. The CDR3 loop spans 15 amino acids. The CDR3 loop is CASSLEGRGPDTQYF. The CDR3 DNA sequence: TGCGCCAGCAGCTTGGAGGGCAGGGGCCCAGATACGCAGTATTTT.

This CDR3 reads CASSKRVGSSAGEKLFF. The CDR3 DNA is TGTGCCAGCAGCAAAAGAGTAGGCTCCTCGGCGGGTGAAAAACTGTTTTTT. The chain recombines TRBV7-2 with TRBJ1-4; unclear D gene. V lost 5 bases and J lost 7, with 23 bases in between. CDR3 length: 17 residues. Germline CDR1 and CDR2: SGHTA and FQGNSA.

The chain is built from TRBV2 and TRBJ2-7; the D is unclear. The CDR3 spans 15 residues. The V end lost 4 bases, the J end lost 3 bases, and 16 bases lay between the germline ends. Germline loops: CDR1 SNHLY, CDR2 FYNNEI. DNA of the CDR3: TGTGCCAGCAGTGTTGATAGCTCTACAAACTACGAGCAGTACTTC. Protein sequence: CASSVDSSTNYEQYF.

The chain is built from TRBV7-9 and TRBJ1-1; D unclear. Per the germline V gene, CDR1 is SEHNR and CDR2 is FQNEAQ (reference sequence). This CDR3 has 14 residues. V lost 6 bases to trimming and J lost 0 bases, with 11 bases between them. CDR3 coding DNA: TGTGCCAGCAGGTTCGACATGCTGAACACTGAAGCTTTCTTT. Translated: CASRFDMLNTEAFF.

The CDR3 DNA is TGTGCCAGCAGCCGAGGGACAGGGGGTAACTACACCTTC. Residues: CASSRGTGGNYTF. V is TRBV3-1 (or the pseudogene TRBV3-2) and J is TRBJ1-2; 11 bases fit TRBD1. Unmatched junction bases numbered 5, after V lost 4 bases and J lost 10 bases. CDR3 length: 13 amino acids. In germline, CDR1 is LGHDT, CDR2 YNNKEL (reference sequence).

V is TRBV5-1 and J is TRBJ1-5; TRBD1 agrees at 7 bases. Looked up from germline, CDR1 is SGHRS and CDR2 is YFSETQ. CDR3 length: 14 amino acids. V shed 1 base and J 6 bases; nucleotides not matched to a gene: 4. CDR3 region: CASSLSQGGQPQHF. CDR3 sequence (DNA): TGCGCCAGCAGCTTGTCTCAGGGGGGTCAGCCCCAGCATTTT.

J is TRBJ2-3 and V is TRBV10-1; D gene unclear. Germline-derived CDR1 and CDR2 are WNHNN and SYGVQD (reference sequence). The CDR3 is 14 amino acids. Trimming removed 10 bases at V and 0 bases at J, with 14 bases between. CDR3 region: CATATGSSTDTQYF. The CDR3 nucleotides are TGCGCCACCGCGACGGGCAGCAGCACAGATACGCAGTATTTT.

This chain joins TRBV20-1 and TRBJ1-3; D perhaps matches TRBD1 (5 bases). The germline CDR1 and CDR2 sequences are DFQATT and SNEGSKA (reference sequence). The CDR3 covers 15 residues. With 3 bases removed from V and 0 bases from J, the gap between germline ends came to 12 bases. The CDR3 DNA follows: TGCAGTGCTAGTAACTCCGGGGGCTCTGGAAACACCATATATTTT. This translates into CSASNSGGSGNTIYF.

The V gene is TRBV19, the J gene TRBJ1-3; tentative D call: TRBD1 (5 bases). The germline gives CDR1 LNHDA, CDR2 SQIVND (reference sequence). The length of the CDR3 is 15 residues. Between the trimmed V and J ends, which lost 6 bases and 0 bases, there was a span of 12 bases. The CDR3 protein is CASSPGLNSGNTIYF. The CDR3 DNA sequence: TGTGCCAGTAGCCCGGGACTCAACTCTGGAAACACCATATATTTT.

The chain joins TRBV7-2 to TRBJ1-1; no definite D call. V dropped 1 base and J dropped 4 bases, with 7 bases sitting between them. The CDR3 is 13 residues long. Germline V gene sequence: CDR1 SGHTA, CDR2 FQGNSA. Written as DNA, the CDR3 is TGTGCCAGCAGCTTAGGTGTGGGCACTGAAGCTTTCTTT. It translates to CASSLGVGTEAFF.

This clone occurred once. This chain links TRBV2 with TRBJ2-5; D not certain. The CDR3 extends over 15 amino acids. Trimming pared 3 bases from V and 4 bases from J, leaving 15 bases between. Germline V gene data show CDR1 as SNHLY and CDR2 as FYNNEI. This CDR3 reads CASSEDPPPSETQYF. CDR3 DNA: TGTGCCAGCAGTGAGGACCCACCCCCGTCAGAGACCCAGTACTTC.

This chain joins TRBV7-2 and TRBJ1-1; D unresolved. Germline V gene lookup returns CDR1 SGHTA and CDR2 FQGNSA. This CDR3 spans 11 amino acids. The ends were cut back, 3 bases at V and 10 bases at J, with 9 bases in the middle. CDR3 region: CASSFSQVAFF. The DNA for the CDR3 is TGTGCCAGCAGCTTCTCGCAGGTAGCTTTCTTT.

This chain uses TRBV6-5 with TRBJ1-1; 10 nucleotides line up with TRBD1. Germline CDR1 reads MNHEY; CDR2 reads SVGAGI. Losses at the gene ends were 5 bases for V and 11 bases for J; bases not matched to a gene: 11. The CDR3 has 14 amino acids. The CDR3 DNA is TGTGCCAGCAGTCGAGGGACAGGGGTTGATGACGCTTTCTTT. Protein product: CASSRGTGVDDAFF.